This T cell receptor (beta chain) was identified during a study of T cells after yellow fever vaccination. 5'RACE template switching produced TCR cDNA carrying a universal primer site and UMIs. TCRdb recomputed calls from the 5' RACE reads with MiXCR, one row per CDR3 protein. The sample shows around 500,000 distinct CDR3 sequences, 21% of them seen only once. General study points: Of the clonotypes, a small share occurred in both CD4 and CD8 compartments. Though weaker, the secondary response peaked faster, on day 5 versus 15. FACS-sorted repertoires could contain abundant clonotypes contaminating from the bulk population.

Trimming cost V 0 bases and J 0 bases, with 9 bases left between them. CDR1 SGHRS and CDR2 YFSETQ come from the germline V gene. This CDR3 is built from 15 residues. This clonotype was found a few times. Its antigen is not identified. V usage is TRBV5-1 and J usage is TRBJ1-2, with D unclear. This TCR derives from a man younger than 35 who received the YFV17D yellow fever vaccine. The source was PBMCs, collected 21 days after the first yellow fever vaccination. Here the CDR3 reads CASSLGREANYGYTF. The CDR3 DNA reads TGCGCCAGCAGCTTGGGACGGGAAGCTAACTATGGCTACACCTTC.